Presented here are 30 T cell receptor beta chains from one specimen sequenced in a study of blood T cells in healthy people across ages. Next came a second PCR, run for about 6 to 12 cycles, which used a sample-barcoded 5' primer along with a J-beta primer mix. TCRdb re-called the 5' RACE reads through MiXCR, storing one row per CDR3 protein. The table records roughly 1.7 million distinct CDR3 sequences, 30% to 35% of them present only once. Sequencing was done on a sample of blood. Receptors originate from a woman aged 30 to 39 in good health.

Points on this clonotype: At one boundary the junction diverges from the germline segment, which might be a read error. The CDR3 DNA reads TGCGCCAGCAGCCAAGTCTGGCGGGGCCTTACCAAAGACATTCAGTACTTC. Protein: CASSQVWRGLTKDIQYF. J is TRBJ2-4 and V is TRBV4-1; a weak D match, TRBD2 (6 bases). The CDR3 runs to 17 residues. Germline V gene data show CDR1 as MGHRA and CDR2 as YSYEKL.

This clonotype turned up a few times. The V and J genes are TRBV9 and TRBJ1-6; D uncertain. CDR1 is SGDLS, CDR2 YYNGEE, per germline. With 0 bases removed from V and 6 bases from J, the gap between germline ends came to 10 bases. CDR3 length: 15 amino acids. CDR3 sequence (DNA): TGTGCCAGCAGCGTAGAGGCGGAGCCTAATTCACCCCTCCACTTT. Translation: CASSVEAEPNSPLHF. Based on the CDR3 plus reference TRBV9 and TRBJ1-6, the full variable domain is DSGVTQTPKHLITATGQRVTLRCSPRSGDLSVYWYQQSLDQGLQFLIQYYNGEERAKGNILERFSAQQFPDLHSELNLSSLELGDSALYFCASSVEAEPNSPLHFGNGTRLTVT.

The V call is TRBV28, the J call TRBJ2-1; tentatively, D is TRBD2 (5 bases). Germline CDR1 and CDR2: MDHEN and SYDVKM. Trimming took 2 bases from V and 6 from J, leaving 11 bases between them. This CDR3 comprises 14 residues. CDR3 sequence (DNA): TGTGCCAGCAGTTTACTGGGAGCGACCAATGAGCAGTTCTTC. This sequence encodes CASSLLGATNEQFF.

The chain is built from TRBV7-9 and TRBJ1-2, with a weak D call TRBD1 (5 bases). There are 14 residues in the CDR3. V was pared by 1 base and J by 7 bases, with 13 bases between. Germline CDR1 and CDR2: SEHNR and FQNEAQ (reference sequence). CDR3 region: CASSLGDSLGGYTF. The CDR3 DNA is TGTGCCAGCAGCTTAGGTGACAGTCTTGGTGGCTACACCTTC. Supplemented by reference TRBV7-9 and TRBJ1-2, the full variable domain reads DTGVSQNPRHKITKRGQNVTFRCDPISEHNRLYWYRQTLGQGPEFLTYFQNEAQLEKSRLLSDRFSAERPKGSFSTLEIQRTEQGDSAMYLCASSLGDSLGGYTFGSGTRLTVV.

This clonotype occurred once. A read error may be the cause here, since a much bigger clone is one base away. This sequence joins TRBV5-1 and TRBJ2-5; either TRBD1 or TRBD2 may supply D (5 bases each). This CDR3 is 14 amino acids long. Germline V gene lookup returns CDR1 SGHRS and CDR2 YFSETQ. The chain's CDR3 is CASNLQGDQETQYF. The CDR3 DNA reads TGCGCCAGCAACTTGCAGGGAGACCAAGAGACCCAGTACTTC.

With respect to this clonotype: Just one base apart from a much larger clone, this may be a read error. The V gene is TRBV29-1, the J gene TRBJ2-1; a possible D gene is TRBD2 (6 bases). Germline V lookup: CDR1 SQVTM, CDR2 ANQGSEA. The V end lost 4 bases, the J end lost 7 bases, and 20 bases lay between the germline ends. The CDR3 is 15 amino acids. The CDR3 is CSVVIRSGLRNEQFF. CDR3 nucleotide sequence: TGCAGCGTTGTTATCCGGAGCGGGCTTCGGAATGAGCAGTTCTTC.

This sequence joins TRBV7-3 and TRBJ2-3; 10 bases line up with TRBD2. The junction had 6 bases not matched to a gene; V was cut back by 3 bases and J by 6 bases. The CDR3 covers 15 residues. Germline CDR1 SGHTA, CDR2 FQGTGA. CDR3 in DNA: TGTGCCAGCAGCTTCAGCGGGGGGGCATGGGATACGCAGTATTTT. Amino acid sequence: CASSFSGGAWDTQYF.

This clonotype occurred once. The V call is TRBV15, the J call TRBJ2-7; 8 bases map to TRBD2. The CDR3 has 15 residues. Germline V gene data show CDR1 as LNHNV and CDR2 as YYDKDF (reference sequence). Unmatched junction bases numbered 3, after V lost 1 base and J lost 1 base. The CDR3 region is CATSRGSGVSYEQYF. DNA of the CDR3: TGTGCCACCAGCAGAGGTAGCGGGGTGTCCTACGAGCAGTACTTC.

The chain links TRBV4-2 to TRBJ1-2; 8 bases match TRBD1. The trim removed 1 base at V and 4 bases at J, leaving 11 bases unmatched. The CDR3 has 17 residues. Germline CDR1 and CDR2: LGHNA and YNFKEQ. The CDR3 spells CASSQASGTGTIYGYTF. DNA of the CDR3: TGTGCCAGCAGCCAAGCCTCCGGGACAGGTACCATCTATGGCTACACCTTC.

The chain carries TRBV4-1 and TRBJ1-1, with D perhaps TRBD1 (6 bases). The CDR3 sequence is 17 residues long. Trimming cost V 3 bases and J 0 bases, with 17 bases left between them. The germline V gene has CDR1 MGHRA and CDR2 YSYEKL. In nucleotides, the CDR3 is TGCGCCAGCAGCCATCAAAGCTACAGGGACATGAACACTGAAGCTTTCTTT. As protein: CASSHQSYRDMNTEAFF.

The V call is TRBV5-1, the J call TRBJ2-1; D possibly matches TRBD1 or TRBD2 (5 bases each). V lost 3 bases and J lost 0, with 7 bases in between. The germline V gene encodes CDR1 SGHRS and CDR2 YFSETQ. The CDR3 length is 14 residues. The CDR3 reads CASSWGPSYNEQFF. CDR3 DNA: TGCGCCAGCAGCTGGGGACCCTCCTACAATGAGCAGTTCTTC.

This clonotype has only a few counts. DNA for the CDR3: TGTGCCAGCAGTGCTCCCCCGGGACTAGCGGGAGTGGTGCAGTACTTC. Translating it yields CASSAPPGLAGVVQYF. The chain links TRBV6-1 to TRBJ2-5, with TRBD2 matching over 14 bases. The CDR3 length is 16 residues. Germline CDR1 and CDR2: MNHNS and SASEGT. The J segment lost 11 bases and the V segment lost 4 bases, leaving 12 bases of the junction unmatched.

The J gene is TRBJ2-1, the V gene TRBV28; 15 bases match TRBD2. This CDR3 is 19 amino acids long. V gave up 5 bases and J gave up 5 bases; unmatched junction bases: 13. Germline lookup yields CDR1 MDHEN and CDR2 SYDVKM. The CDR3 region is CASSSWGRTSGRGNNEQFF. CDR3 nucleotide sequence: TGTGCCAGCAGTAGTTGGGGCCGGACTAGCGGGAGGGGTAACAATGAGCAGTTCTTC.

Regarding this clonotype: The germline gene is not matched at one end of the junction; a read error may be the cause. The V gene is TRBV29-1, the J gene TRBJ2-3; 8 positions agree with TRBD2. This CDR3 spans 12 amino acids. The V gene's germline CDR1 is SQVTM and CDR2 ANQGSEA. The CDR3 reads CSSLAGTDMQYF. CDR3 bases: TGCAGCTCTCTAGCGGGCACAGATATGCAGTATTTT.

The chain's CDR3 is CASSGSRRKGFSGANVLTF. CDR3 DNA: TGTGCCAGCAGTGGGAGCAGGAGGAAAGGGTTCTCTGGGGCCAACGTCCTGACTTTC. The V and J genes are TRBV27 and TRBJ2-6; D might be TRBD2 (5 bases). This CDR3 comprises 19 residues. Germline assignment: CDR1 MNHEY and CDR2 SMNVEV (reference sequence). Trimming cost V 5 bases and J 0 bases, with 20 bases left between them.

This clonotype was detected a few times. DNA of the CDR3: TGTGCCAGCAGCGTCACTAGCGGGGGCTCCAATGAGCAGTTCTTC. It translates to CASSVTSGGSNEQFF. The chain has TRBV7-2 and TRBJ2-1; 11 bases align to TRBD2. Trimming cost V 5 bases and J 6 bases; bases outside gene matches: 6. CDR1 and CDR2 from the germline V gene are SGHTA and FQGNSA. The CDR3 has 15 residues.

This clonotype was picked up many times. This chain joins TRBV13 and TRBJ2-7; TRBD2 might be the D (6 bases). V was clipped by 5 bases and J by 6 bases, with 14 bases between them. Germline V CDR1 and CDR2: PRHDT, FYEKMQ (reference sequence). The CDR3 has 13 residues. The DNA for the CDR3 is TGTGCCAGCAGCCAACGGGGAGGTGGCGAGCAGTACTTC. Translated, it gives CASSQRGGGEQYF. The full variable domain, completed using reference TRBV13 and TRBJ2-7, is AAGVIQSPRHLIKEKRETATLKCYPIPRHDTVYWYQQGPGQDPQFLISFYEKMQSDKGSIPDRFSAQQFSDYHSELNMSSLELGDSALYFCASSQRGGGEQYFGPGTRLTVT.

This clonotype was detected only once. The genes are TRBV6-6 and TRBJ1-2; no definite D call. Germline V CDR1 and CDR2: MNHNY, SVGAGI (reference sequence). This CDR3 is built from 13 residues. V was clipped by 7 bases and J by 2 bases, with 11 bases between them. The CDR3 DNA reads as TGTGCCAGCAACGGGGTTAAGAACTATGGCTACACCTTC. This codes for CASNGVKNYGYTF.

In this sample, this clonotype turned up a few times. The chain has TRBV12-3 or TRBV12-4 and TRBJ2-3; D perhaps matches TRBD1 (7 bases). The CDR3 has 13 amino acids. V was clipped by 5 bases and J by 4 bases, with 10 bases between them. CDR3 DNA: TGTGCCAGCAGTGCAGGGGGGCCAGATACGCAGTATTTT. It specifies CASSAGGPDTQYF.

This clonotype was observed a handful of times. The rearrangement joins TRBV11-2 to TRBJ2-6; 7 nucleotides align to TRBD2. With 5 bases clipped from V and 0 bases from J, the junction kept 7 bases outside the gene matches. The length of the CDR3 is 17 residues. Germline V CDR1 and CDR2: SGHAT, FQNNGV. In nucleotides, the CDR3 is TGTGCCAGCAGCCCACGGGACTACCCCTCTGGGGCCAACGTCCTGACTTTC. Residues: CASSPRDYPSGANVLTF.

In the case of this clonotype: Mismatch with germline at one junction end may stem from a read error. The chain is built from TRBV20-1 and TRBJ1-4; weak D call: TRBD1 (5 bases). Looked up from germline, CDR1 is DFQATT and CDR2 is SNEGSKA (reference sequence). The CDR3 runs to 16 residues. CDR3 loop: CSARDIRDATSEKLFF. CDR3 nucleotide sequence: TGCAGTGCTAGAGATATTCGGGACGCAACTAGTGAAAAACTGTTTTTT.

In this sample, this clonotype turned up a few times. The chain links TRBV3-1 to TRBJ2-5; TRBD2 aligns across 8 bases. Looked up from germline, CDR1 is LGHDT and CDR2 is YNNKEL (reference sequence). The V and J ends lost 3 bases and 3 bases, in that order; junction bases with no gene match: 12. The CDR3 is 17 residues long. In DNA, the CDR3 is TGTGCCAGCAGCCACTTCGGGGGGGCTAGCGGAAAAGAGACCCAGTACTTC. Translating gives CASSHFGGASGKETQYF.

The chain carries TRBV6-1 and TRBJ2-3; D possibly corresponds to TRBD1 (6 bases). Trimming cost V 11 bases and J 2 bases, with 11 bases left between them. Per the germline V gene, CDR1 is MNHNS and CDR2 is SASEGT. The CDR3 loop spans 12 amino acids. The CDR3 protein is CAGRDITDTQYF. The CDR3 bases are TGTGCCGGCCGGGACATCACAGATACGCAGTATTTT.

On this clonotype: At one end, the junction sequence differs from germline, possibly due to a read error. The J gene is TRBJ2-6, the V gene TRBV6-1; 9 nucleotides match TRBD2. CDR1 MNHNS and CDR2 SASEGT come from the germline V gene. The CDR3 sequence is 19 residues long. The CDR3 here is CASSEPVLAGRAGANVQTF. The CDR3 nucleotides are TGTGCCAGCAGTGAGCCGGTGCTAGCGGGGAGAGCTGGGGCCAACGTCCAGACTTTC.

This clonotype came up a few times. The V gene is TRBV12-3 or TRBV12-4, the J gene TRBJ1-5; maybe TRBD1 (5 bases). The V end lost 9 bases, the J end lost 6 bases, and 12 bases lay between the germline ends. CDR3 size: 12 residues. The CDR3 spells CASGDRGQPQHF. Written as DNA, the CDR3 is TGTGCCAGTGGCGATAGGGGTCAGCCCCAGCATTTT.

This clonotype turned up a few times. This sequence joins TRBV21-1 and TRBJ2-5; TRBD2, the table's D call, lacks a check against the DNA. TRBV21-1 is described as a pseudogene. The CDR3 covers 15 residues. CDR3 amino acids: CAIQNGRGRKETQYF. The CDR3 DNA sequence: TGTGCCATCCAAAATGGGAGGGGGAGAAAAGAGACCCAGTACTTC.

The table lists this clonotype with many counts. The rearrangement uses TRBV29-1 and TRBJ2-7; no definite D call. The CDR3 has 11 amino acids. V was trimmed by 2 bases and J by 0 bases, leaving 2 bases between them. Germline V gene sequence: CDR1 SQVTM, CDR2 ANQGSEA. This CDR3 reads CSVETSYEQYF. The CDR3 DNA reads as TGCAGCGTTGAAACCTCCTACGAGCAGTACTTC.

Here the CDR3 reads CASSQGSPQGTGGLLTYGYTF. As DNA, the CDR3 is TGTGCCAGCTCCCAAGGGAGCCCCCAAGGGACAGGGGGTCTACTGACCTATGGCTACACCTTC. The J gene is TRBJ1-2, the V gene TRBV12-3 or TRBV12-4, with 11 positions matching TRBD1. This CDR3 comprises 21 residues. Trimming removed 8 bases from V and 4 bases from J; junction bases left unmatched: 27.

In this sample, this clonotype turned up a few times. The gene calls are TRBV20-1 and TRBJ2-3; the D is unclear. V dropped 5 bases and J dropped 8 bases, with 20 bases sitting between them. Germline CDR1 and CDR2: DFQATT and SNEGSKA (reference sequence). This CDR3 contains 14 residues. CDR3 sequence: CSASRTPRAPTQYF. CDR3 bases: TGCAGTGCTTCTCGAACCCCCCGGGCCCCTACGCAGTATTTT.

This clonotype was recorded a few times. The chain couples TRBV7-2 to TRBJ2-3, with 15 nucleotides matching TRBD2. There are 17 residues in the CDR3. Germline trimming cut 3 bases from V and 3 bases from J; bases unmatched to any gene: 4. Germline V lookup: CDR1 SGHTA, CDR2 FQGNSA. In nucleotides, the CDR3 is TGTGCCAGCAGCTTGGGACTAGCGGGGGGTATGACAGATACGCAGTATTTT. Translated, it gives CASSLGLAGGMTDTQYF.